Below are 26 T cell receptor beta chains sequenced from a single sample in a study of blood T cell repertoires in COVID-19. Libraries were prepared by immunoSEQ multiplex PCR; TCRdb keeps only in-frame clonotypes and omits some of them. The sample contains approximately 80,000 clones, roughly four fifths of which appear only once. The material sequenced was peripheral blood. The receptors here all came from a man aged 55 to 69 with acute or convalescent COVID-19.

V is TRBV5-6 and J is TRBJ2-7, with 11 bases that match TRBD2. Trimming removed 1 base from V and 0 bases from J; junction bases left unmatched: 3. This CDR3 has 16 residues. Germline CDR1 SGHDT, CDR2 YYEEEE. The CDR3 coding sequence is TGTGCCAGCAGCTTGTTCGGGACTAGCGGCTCCTACGAGCAGTACTTC. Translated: CASSLFGTSGSYEQYF.

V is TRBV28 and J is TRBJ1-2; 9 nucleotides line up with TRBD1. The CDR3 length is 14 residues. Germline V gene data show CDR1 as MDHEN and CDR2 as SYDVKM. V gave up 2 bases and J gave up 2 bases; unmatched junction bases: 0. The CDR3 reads CASSLGTGNYGYTF. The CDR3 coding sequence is TGTGCCAGCAGTTTAGGGACAGGGAACTATGGCTACACCTTC.

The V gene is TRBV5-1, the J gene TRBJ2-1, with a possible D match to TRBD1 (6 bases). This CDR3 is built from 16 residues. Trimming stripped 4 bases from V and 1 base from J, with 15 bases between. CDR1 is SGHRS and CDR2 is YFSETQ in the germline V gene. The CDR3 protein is CASSTGSIGSYNEQFF. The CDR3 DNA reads TGCGCCAGCAGCACAGGGAGTATTGGGTCCTACAATGAGCAGTTCTTC.

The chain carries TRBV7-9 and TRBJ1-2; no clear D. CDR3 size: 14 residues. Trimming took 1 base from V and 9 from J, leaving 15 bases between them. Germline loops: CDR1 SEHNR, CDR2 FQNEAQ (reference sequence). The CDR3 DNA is TGTGCCAGCAGCTTAGTAACCGGGTCCGGCAGCTACACCTTC. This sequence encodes CASSLVTGSGSYTF.

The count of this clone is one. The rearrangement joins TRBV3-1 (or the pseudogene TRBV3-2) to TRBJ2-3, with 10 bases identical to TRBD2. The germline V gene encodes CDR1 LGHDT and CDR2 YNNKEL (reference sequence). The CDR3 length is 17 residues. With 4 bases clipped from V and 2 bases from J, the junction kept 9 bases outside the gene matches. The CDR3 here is CASSPRLSGGATDTQYF. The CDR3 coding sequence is TGTGCCAGCAGCCCCCGACTAAGCGGGGGGGCCACAGATACGCAGTATTTT.

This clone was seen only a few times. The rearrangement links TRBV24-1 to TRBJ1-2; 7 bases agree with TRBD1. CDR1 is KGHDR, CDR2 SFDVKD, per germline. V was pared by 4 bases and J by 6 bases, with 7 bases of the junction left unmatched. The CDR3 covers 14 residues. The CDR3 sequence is CATSDIDRENGYTF. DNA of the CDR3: TGTGCCACCAGTGACATCGACAGGGAGAATGGCTACACCTTC.

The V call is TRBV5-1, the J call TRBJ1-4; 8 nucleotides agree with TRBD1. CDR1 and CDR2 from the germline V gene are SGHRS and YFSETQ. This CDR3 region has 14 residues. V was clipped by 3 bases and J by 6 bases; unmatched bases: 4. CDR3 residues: CASSSQGADEKLFF. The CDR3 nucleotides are TGCGCCAGCAGCTCCCAGGGGGCTGATGAAAAACTGTTTTTT.

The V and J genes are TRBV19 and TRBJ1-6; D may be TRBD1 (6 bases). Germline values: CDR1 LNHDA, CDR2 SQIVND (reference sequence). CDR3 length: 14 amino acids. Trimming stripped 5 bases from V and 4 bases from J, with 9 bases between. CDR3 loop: CASSSGQYNSPLHF. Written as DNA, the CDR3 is TGTGCCAGTAGTTCGGGACAATATAATTCACCCCTCCACTTT.

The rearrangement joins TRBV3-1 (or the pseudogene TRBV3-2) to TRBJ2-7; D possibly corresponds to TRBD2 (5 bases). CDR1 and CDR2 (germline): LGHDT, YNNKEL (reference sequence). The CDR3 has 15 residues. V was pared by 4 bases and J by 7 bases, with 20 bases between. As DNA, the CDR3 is TGTGCCAGCAGCCCAACTAGAGCCGAAGGAAGGGAGCAGTACTTC. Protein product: CASSPTRAEGREQYF.

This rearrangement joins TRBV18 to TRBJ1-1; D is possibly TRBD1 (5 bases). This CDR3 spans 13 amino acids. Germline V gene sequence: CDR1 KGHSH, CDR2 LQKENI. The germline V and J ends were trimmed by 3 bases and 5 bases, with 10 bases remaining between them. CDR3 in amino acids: CASSPIDRTEAFF. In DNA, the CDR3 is TGTGCCAGCTCACCGATCGACAGAACTGAAGCTTTCTTT.

CDR3: CASSIMRGRYNEQFF. CDR3 nucleotides: TGTGCCAGTAGTATTATGCGGGGGCGGTACAATGAGCAGTTCTTC. J is TRBJ2-1 and V is TRBV19, with D maybe TRBD2 (7 bases). CDR3 length: 15 residues. The V end was cut by 3 bases, the J end by 4 bases, with 13 bases between. Germline CDR1 LNHDA, CDR2 SQIVND (reference sequence).

The CDR3 nucleotides read TGTGCCAGCTCACCGGCCTCCGGGTTCAATCAGCCCCAGCATTTT. This encodes CASSPASGFNQPQHF. V and J are TRBV18 and TRBJ1-5; no definite D call. CDR1 and CDR2 (germline): KGHSH, LQKENI. The CDR3 has 15 amino acids. V was pared by 3 bases and J by 3 bases, with 12 bases between.

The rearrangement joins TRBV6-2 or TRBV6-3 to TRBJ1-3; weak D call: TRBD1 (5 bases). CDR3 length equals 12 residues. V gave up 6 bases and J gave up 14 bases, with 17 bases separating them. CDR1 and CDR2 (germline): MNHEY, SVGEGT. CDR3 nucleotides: TGTGCCAGCAGCCCAAGACAGCTCCGGTTATATTTT. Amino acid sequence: CASSPRQLRLYF.

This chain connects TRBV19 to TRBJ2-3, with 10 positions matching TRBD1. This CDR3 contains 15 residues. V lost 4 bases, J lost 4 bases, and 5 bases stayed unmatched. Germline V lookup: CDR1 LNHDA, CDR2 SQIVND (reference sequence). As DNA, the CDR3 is TGTGCCAGTAGTAAATGGGACAGGGGTCCAGATACGCAGTATTTT. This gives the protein CASSKWDRGPDTQYF.

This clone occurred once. CDR3 coding DNA: TGTGCCAGCAGCCAAGGCCTCTCGGGCACCGGGGAGCTGTTTTTT. Its translation: CASSQGLSGTGELFF. The gene calls are TRBV3-1 (or the pseudogene TRBV3-2) and TRBJ2-2, with D hard to call. The V gene's germline CDR1 is LGHDT and CDR2 YNNKEL (reference sequence). V lost 1 base and J 4 bases, leaving 10 bases between the germline ends. This CDR3 contains 15 residues.

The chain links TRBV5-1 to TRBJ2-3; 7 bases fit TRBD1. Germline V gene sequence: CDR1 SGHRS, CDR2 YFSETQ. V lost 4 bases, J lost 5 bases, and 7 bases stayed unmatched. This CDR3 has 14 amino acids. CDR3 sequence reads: CASSRGQGIDTQYF. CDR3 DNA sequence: TGCGCCAGCAGCAGGGGGCAGGGGATAGATACGCAGTATTTT.

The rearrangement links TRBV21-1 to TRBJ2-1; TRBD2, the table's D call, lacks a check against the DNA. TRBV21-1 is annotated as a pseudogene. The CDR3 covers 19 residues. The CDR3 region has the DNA TGTGCCAGCAGTCAAGCTAGCGGGGGGGCGATACAGATAGACGGTGAGCAGTTCTTC. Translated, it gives CASSQASGGAIQIDGEQFF.

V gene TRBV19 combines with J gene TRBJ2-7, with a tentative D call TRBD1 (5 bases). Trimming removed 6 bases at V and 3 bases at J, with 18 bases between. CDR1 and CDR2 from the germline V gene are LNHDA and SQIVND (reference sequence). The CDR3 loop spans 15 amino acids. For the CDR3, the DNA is TGTGCCAGTAGGGTTCGACCAGGGCAGGTCTACGAGCAGTACTTC. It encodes CASRVRPGQVYEQYF.

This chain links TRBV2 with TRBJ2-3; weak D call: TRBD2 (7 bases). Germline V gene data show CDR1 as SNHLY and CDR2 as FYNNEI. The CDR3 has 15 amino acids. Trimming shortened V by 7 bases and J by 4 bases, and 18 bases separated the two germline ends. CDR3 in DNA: TGTGCCAGCATAAGTGGGGGGGGGCTCCCAGATACGCAGTATTTT. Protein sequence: CASISGGGLPDTQYF.

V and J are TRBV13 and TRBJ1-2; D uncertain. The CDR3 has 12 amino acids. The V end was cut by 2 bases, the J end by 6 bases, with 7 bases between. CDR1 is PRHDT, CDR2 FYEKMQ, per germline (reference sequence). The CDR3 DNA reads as TGTGCCAGCAGCTTAACCGGTGATGGCTACACCTTC. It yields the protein CASSLTGDGYTF.

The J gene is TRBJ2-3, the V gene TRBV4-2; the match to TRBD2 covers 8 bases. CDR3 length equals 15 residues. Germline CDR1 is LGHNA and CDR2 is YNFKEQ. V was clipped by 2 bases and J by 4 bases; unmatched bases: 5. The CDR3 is CASSQQRGPSDTQYF. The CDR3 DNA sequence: TGTGCCAGCAGCCAACAGCGGGGGCCGTCAGATACGCAGTATTTT.

The CDR3 here is CASSLEQYNSPLHF. CDR3 coding DNA: TGTGCCAGCAGCTTAGAACAGTATAATTCACCCCTCCACTTT. The chain recombines TRBV7-9 with TRBJ1-6; D gene unclear. CDR1 SEHNR and CDR2 FQNEAQ come from the germline V gene (reference sequence). This CDR3 contains 14 residues. V lost 1 base to trimming and J lost 4 bases, with 5 bases between them. Supplemented by reference TRBV7-9 and TRBJ1-6, the full variable domain reads DTGVSQNPRHKITKRGQNVTFRCDPISEHNRLYWYRQTLGQGPEFLTYFQNEAQLEKSRLLSDRFSAERPKGSFSTLEIQRTEQGDSAMYLCASSLEQYNSPLHFGNGTRLTVT.

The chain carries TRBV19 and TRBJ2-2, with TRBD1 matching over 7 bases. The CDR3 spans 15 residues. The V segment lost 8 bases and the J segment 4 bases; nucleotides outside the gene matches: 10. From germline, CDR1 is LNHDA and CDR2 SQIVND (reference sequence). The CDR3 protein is CASQPGQTITGELFF. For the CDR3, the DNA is TGTGCCAGTCAACCGGGACAGACAATCACCGGGGAGCTGTTTTTT. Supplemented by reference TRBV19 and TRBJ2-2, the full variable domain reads DGGITQSPKYLFRKEGQNVTLSCEQNLNHDAMYWYRQDPGQGLRLIYYSQIVNDFQKGDIAEGYSVSREKKESFPLTVTSAQKNPTAFYLCASQPGQTITGELFFGEGSRLTVL.

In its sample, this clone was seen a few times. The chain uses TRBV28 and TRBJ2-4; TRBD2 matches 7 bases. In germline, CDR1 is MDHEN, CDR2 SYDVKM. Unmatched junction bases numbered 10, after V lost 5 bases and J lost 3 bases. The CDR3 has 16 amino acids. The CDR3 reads CASSPWGEGDKNIQYF. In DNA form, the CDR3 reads TGTGCCAGCAGTCCCTGGGGGGAGGGTGACAAAAACATTCAGTACTTC. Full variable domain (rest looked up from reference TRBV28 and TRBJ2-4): DVKVTQSSRYLVKRTGEKVFLECVQDMDHENMFWYRQDPGLGLRLIYFSYDVKMKEKGDIPEGYSVSREKKERFSLILESASTNQTSMYLCASSPWGEGDKNIQYFGAGTRLSVL.

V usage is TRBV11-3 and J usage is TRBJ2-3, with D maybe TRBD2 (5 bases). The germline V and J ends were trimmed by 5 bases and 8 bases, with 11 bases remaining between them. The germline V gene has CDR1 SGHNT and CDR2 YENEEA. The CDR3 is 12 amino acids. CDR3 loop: CASSHPGSTQYF. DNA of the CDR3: TGTGCCAGCAGCCACCCGGGATCTACGCAGTATTTT.

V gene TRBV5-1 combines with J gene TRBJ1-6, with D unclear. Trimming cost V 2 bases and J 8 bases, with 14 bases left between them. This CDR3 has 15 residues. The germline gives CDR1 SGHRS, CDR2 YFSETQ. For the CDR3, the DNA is TGCGCCAGCAGCTTTGGGGTGGAGGTCTATTCACCCCTCCACTTT. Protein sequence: CASSFGVEVYSPLHF.